This entry is about one T cell receptor beta chain. What it binds is unknown. A read error may account for a junction end that differs from germline. CDR3 size: 14 residues. Per germline, CDR1 MNHEY and CDR2 SMNVEV (reference sequence). A sample-barcoded 5' primer and a J-beta primer mix were used in a second PCR of about 6 to 11 cycles. There were at least 2.5 million CDR3-containing paired-end reads obtained from each sample. TCRdb reanalysed the 5' RACE reads using MiXCR and keeps one entry per CDR3 protein. The sample contains fewer than 1.5 million distinct CDR3 sequences, 42% of which appear only once. The data are from a study of blood T cells in healthy people across ages. Study results and limitations: Diversity estimates drawn from one million T cells were deemed underestimates.

The TCR sequence derives from a woman aged 18-29 years in good health. The sequenced sample was blood. The rearrangement links TRBV27 to TRBJ1-2; D is ambiguous. CDR3 protein: CASSDTGKNYGHTF. The CDR3 nucleotides read TGTGCCAGCAGTGACACCGGGAAAAACTATGGCCACACCTTC.